These T cell receptor beta chains were read from a single sample in a study of blood T cell repertoires in COVID-19. Method: immunoSEQ multiplex PCR; TCRdb's copy keeps in-frame clones and lacks some. The sample consists of about 250,000 clones, approximately 90% of them appearing once. Material: PBMCs or T cells enriched from blood (not recorded which). These receptors were collected from a man aged 40-55 years who had recovered from COVID-19. Both conserved end residues are part of each CDR3. The D gene is left open where the match is weak.

TRBJ1-1	TRBV6-5	NA	TGTGCCAGCAGTTACTCGTTTCGCACTGAAGCTTTCTTT	CASSYSFRTEAFF
TRBJ1-2	TRBV30	NA	TGTGCCTGGAGTGGACAGGCAACAGGAGGCTACACCTTC	CAWSGQATGGYTF
TRBJ2-1	TRBV9	NA	TGTGCCAGCAGCGGCGGCAATCTTGGCAATGAGCAGTTCTTC	CASSGGNLGNEQFF
TRBJ2-1	TRBV6-5	TRBD1	TGTGCCAGTGAATACCGACAGGGAATTAACAATGAGCAGTTCTTC	CASEYRQGINNEQFF
TRBJ2-2	TRBV5-8	NA	TGTGCCAGCAGCTTGCTAGGGGTAGACACCGGGGAGCTGTTTTTT	CASSLLGVDTGELFF
TRBJ2-1	TRBV19	NA	TGTGCCAGTAGTATTTCGTTGACAGTATACAATGAGCAGTTCTTC	CASSISLTVYNEQFF
TRBJ2-7	TRBV28	TRBD2	TGTGCCAGCAGCCCTCCTAGCGGAAGCTACGAGCAGTACTTC	CASSPPSGSYEQYF
TRBJ1-1	TRBV6-5	NA	TGTGCCAGCAGAACAGGGATCGAAGCTTTCTTT	CASRTGIEAFF
TRBJ2-7	TRBV28	NA	TGTGCCAGCAGTTTTGGCTTCGCAGTATCCTACGAGCAGTACTTC	CASSFGFAVSYEQYF
TRBJ2-7	TRBV7-3	TRBD1	TGTGCCAGCAGCCCCTCAGGGGGCCGGGGCGAGCAGTACTTC	CASSPSGGRGEQYF